Shown below are 15 T cell receptor beta chains from a single sample sequenced in a study of T cell changes during pregnancy in multiple sclerosis. TCRdb's copy holds only in-frame clones and misses some; the assay was immunoSEQ multiplex PCR. The sample contains around 50,000 clones, around nine tenths of which appear only once. This material consisted of peripheral blood, taken in the first trimester of pregnancy. All receptors derive from a female donor with multiple sclerosis, enrolled in a pregnancy study.

This sequence joins TRBV6-1 and TRBJ2-7, with a tentative D call TRBD2 (6 bases). The CDR3 consists of 13 residues. The germline V gene has CDR1 MNHNS and CDR2 SASEGT. V was clipped by 7 bases and J by 6 bases, with 16 bases between them. The CDR3 sequence: CASMGGVFGEQYF. CDR3 sequence (DNA): TGTGCCAGCATGGGGGGAGTGTTCGGCGAGCAGTACTTC.

This clone has a single count. V and J are TRBV9 and TRBJ2-7; TRBD2 matches at 8 bases. Losses at the gene ends were 2 bases for V and 1 base for J; bases not matched to a gene: 5. Germline V gene data show CDR1 as SGDLS and CDR2 as YYNGEE. The CDR3 is 15 residues long. The CDR3 DNA sequence: TGTGCCAGCAGCGTCGGGGGGGCGCCTTCCTACGAGCAGTACTTC. It codes for CASSVGGAPSYEQYF. Filled out from reference TRBV9 and TRBJ2-7, the complete variable domain reads DSGVTQTPKHLITATGQRVTLRCSPRSGDLSVYWYQQSLDQGLQFLIQYYNGEERAKGNILERFSAQQFPDLHSELNLSSLELGDSALYFCASSVGGAPSYEQYFGPGTRLTVT.

Regarding this clone: The final CDR3 position lacks the conserved phenylalanine or tryptophan, pointing to a likely read error. J is TRBJ1-2 and V is TRBV20-1; a weak D match, TRBD1 (5 bases). The CDR3 runs to 11 residues. The V and J ends lost 5 bases and 8 bases respectively, with 12 bases between them. CDR1 and CDR2 (germline): DFQATT, SNEGSKA (reference sequence). The CDR3 sequence: CSAGGGTGYTS. CDR3 in DNA: TGCAGTGCTGGGGGAGGTACGGGCTACACCTCC.

The rearrangement joins TRBV5-1 to TRBJ1-4; D uncertain. Germline lookup yields CDR1 SGHRS and CDR2 YFSETQ. The CDR3 covers 14 residues. V was cut by 2 bases and J by 0 bases, with 5 bases left in between. CDR3 sequence (DNA): TGCGCCAGCAGCTTCCATCCAACTAATGAAAAACTGTTTTTT. Encoded protein: CASSFHPTNEKLFF.

Concerning this clone: The sample has other DNA sequences that encode this CDR3 too. The CDR3 DNA reads TGTGCCAGCAGCTTAGCACTAGCGGGGGTATACAATGAGCAGTTCTTC. It encodes CASSLALAGVYNEQFF. This chain joins TRBV7-9 and TRBJ2-1, with 11 bases identical to TRBD2. Trimming cost V 0 bases and J 4 bases; bases outside gene matches: 2. Germline V gives CDR1 SEHNR, CDR2 FQNEAQ (reference sequence). The CDR3 is 16 amino acids.

The chain couples TRBV28 to TRBJ1-4, with D possibly TRBD1 on 5 matching bases. This CDR3 is 14 amino acids long. The V gene's germline CDR1 is MDHEN and CDR2 SYDVKM. V was trimmed by 5 bases and J by 4 bases, leaving 11 bases between them. CDR3 protein: CASSGGTVNEKLFF. The CDR3 region has the DNA TGTGCCAGCAGTGGAGGGACGGTTAATGAAAAACTGTTTTTT.

The chain couples TRBV19 to TRBJ2-3; D possibly corresponds to TRBD2 (6 bases). The CDR3 spans 15 residues. V was shortened by 4 bases and J by 0 bases, with 11 bases between the two germline ends. Germline loops: CDR1 LNHDA, CDR2 SQIVND (reference sequence). CDR3 amino acids: CASSRGGISTDTQYF. The CDR3 nucleotides are TGTGCCAGTAGTAGGGGCGGGATTAGCACAGATACGCAGTATTTT.

The chain links TRBV18 to TRBJ2-7, with no clear D. Germline assignment: CDR1 KGHSH and CDR2 LQKENI. The CDR3 has 13 amino acids. With 2 bases removed from V and 0 bases from J, the gap between germline ends came to 5 bases. The CDR3 region has the DNA TGTGCCAGCTCACCAGGGCTCTCCTACGAGCAGTACTTC. Translation: CASSPGLSYEQYF.

The CDR3 here is CASRDRVLDTQYF. CDR3 DNA sequence: TGTGCCAGCAGGGACAGGGTTTTGGATACGCAGTATTTT. V is TRBV6-1 and J is TRBJ2-3; TRBD1 aligns across 8 bases. CDR3 length equals 13 residues. Per the germline V gene, CDR1 is MNHNS and CDR2 is SASEGT. V shed 6 bases and J 6 bases; nucleotides not matched to a gene: 5.

The rearrangement uses TRBV7-9 and TRBJ1-1; D is perhaps TRBD1 (5 bases). V lost 3 bases to trimming and J lost 10 bases, with 12 bases between them. This CDR3 has 12 residues. Germline V CDR1 and CDR2: SEHNR, FQNEAQ (reference sequence). This chain's CDR3 is CASSFNLGGAFF. CDR3 in DNA: TGTGCCAGCAGCTTTAACCTCGGGGGAGCTTTCTTT.

This chain links TRBV27 with TRBJ2-1; TRBD2 matches at 9 bases. The V and J ends lost 6 bases and 6 bases, in that order; junction bases with no gene match: 9. CDR1 is MNHEY, CDR2 SMNVEV, per germline (reference sequence). There are 15 residues in the CDR3. CDR3 DNA: TGTGCCAGCAGAATCGCGGGGGGGGCAGGCAATGAGCAGTTCTTC. Encoded protein: CASRIAGGAGNEQFF.

The rearrangement uses TRBV5-6 and TRBJ2-1; weak D call: TRBD2 (6 bases). The length of the CDR3 is 16 residues. V was cut by 2 bases and J by 1 base, with 13 bases left in between. Germline V gene sequence: CDR1 SGHDT, CDR2 YYEEEE. The CDR3, as DNA: TGTGCCAGCAGCTTCTTTACGGGGAGGTCCTACAATGAGCAGTTCTTC. This encodes CASSFFTGRSYNEQFF.

The gene calls are TRBV2 and TRBJ2-2, with D perhaps TRBD1 (6 bases). The CDR3 is 15 amino acids. Per germline, CDR1 SNHLY and CDR2 FYNNEI. V was cut by 11 bases and J by 8 bases, with 24 bases left in between. DNA for the CDR3: TGTGCCTCGCAGCGAGAAGGCAGGGGTTATGGGGAGCTGTTTTTT. Amino acids: CASQREGRGYGELFF.

The chain recombines TRBV21-1 with TRBJ2-5; the D segment call TRBD2 is taken from the table without a DNA check. TRBV21-1 is a pseudogene segment. The CDR3 is 16 amino acids. The CDR3: CASSKVRVSGGETQYF. The CDR3 DNA is TGTGCCAGCAGCAAAGTGAGGGTTTCGGGTGGGGAGACCCAGTACTTC.

This clone was seen a single time. The V call is TRBV5-4, the J call TRBJ2-2; TRBD2 matches 10 bases. CDR1 and CDR2 (germline): SGHNT, YYREEE (reference sequence). The CDR3 sequence is 15 residues long. V gave up 0 bases and J gave up 5 bases; unmatched junction bases: 1. The CDR3 DNA reads TGTGCCAGCAGCTTGGGACTAGCGGGTACCGGGGAGCTGTTTTTT. Protein product: CASSLGLAGTGELFF.